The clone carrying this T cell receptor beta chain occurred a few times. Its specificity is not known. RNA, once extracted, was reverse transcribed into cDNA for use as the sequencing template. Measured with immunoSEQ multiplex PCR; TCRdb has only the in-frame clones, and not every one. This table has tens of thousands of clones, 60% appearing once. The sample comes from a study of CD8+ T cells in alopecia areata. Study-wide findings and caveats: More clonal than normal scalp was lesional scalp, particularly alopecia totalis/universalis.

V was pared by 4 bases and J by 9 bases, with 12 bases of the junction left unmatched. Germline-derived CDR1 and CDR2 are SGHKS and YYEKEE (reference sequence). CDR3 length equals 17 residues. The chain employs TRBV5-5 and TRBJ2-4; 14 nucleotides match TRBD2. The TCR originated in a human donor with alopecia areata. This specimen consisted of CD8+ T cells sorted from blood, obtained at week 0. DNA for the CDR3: TGTGCCAGCAGCGGAAGACTAGCGGGAGGGCCATTCGGCATTCAGTACTTC. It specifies CASSGRLAGGPFGIQYF.